The following is a T cell receptor beta chain sequence with its context. This specimen belongs to a study of cytomegalovirus exposure and HLA in healthy donors. Trimming took 4 bases from V and 2 from J; bases not matched to a gene: 3. Germline CDR1 and CDR2: LGHNA and YSLEER. The CDR3 length is 14 residues. Only in-frame clones appear in the TCRdb table, and some are missing; sequencing was by immunoSEQ multiplex PCR. The repertoire has approximately 100,000 clones, 88% of them found once; the top ten carry approximately 2.3%. Sequences were obtained from PBMCs. The receptor was derived from a woman between 18 and 29 years old in good health and CMV-seronegative. The J gene is TRBJ2-7, the V gene TRBV4-3; 9 bases match TRBD1. The CDR3 DNA reads as TGCGCCAGCAGCCCCGGGACAGGGACCTACGAGCAGTACTTC. It yields the protein CASSPGTGTYEQYF.